This TCR beta chain was sequenced in a study of blood T cell repertoires in COVID-19. Study details: COVID-19 samples, acute and convalescent, were from the United States, Italy and Spain. T cells, B-cell-depleted T cells, or PBMCs provided the cDNA or gDNA that served as material.

The repertoire was sequenced with immunoSEQ multiplex PCR; TCRdb's copy has only in-frame clones and lacks some. In the table there are approximately 220,000 clones, around 88% of which are singletons. Germline assignment: CDR1 SGHRS and CDR2 YFSETQ. The CDR3 runs to 16 residues. V shed 3 bases, J shed 5 bases, and the junction held 10 bases outside the gene matches. The chain uses TRBV5-1 and TRBJ2-2; 7 bases agree with TRBD1. The source is a woman between 50 and 59 years old with acute or convalescent COVID-19. Sequences were obtained from peripheral blood. CDR3: CASSSPGTAATGELFF. Here the CDR3 DNA reads TGCGCCAGCAGCTCACCCGGGACAGCCGCAACCGGGGAGCTGTTTTTT.